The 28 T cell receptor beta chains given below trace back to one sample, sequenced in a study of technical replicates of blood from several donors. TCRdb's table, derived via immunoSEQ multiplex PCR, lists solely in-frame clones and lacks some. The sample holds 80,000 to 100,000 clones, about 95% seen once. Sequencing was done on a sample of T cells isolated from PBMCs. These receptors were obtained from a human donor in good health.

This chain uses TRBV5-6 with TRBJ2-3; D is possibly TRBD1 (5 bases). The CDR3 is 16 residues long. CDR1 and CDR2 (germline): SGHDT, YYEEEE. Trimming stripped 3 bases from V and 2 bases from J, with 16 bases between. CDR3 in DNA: TGTGCCAGCAGCTCTGGACACTTACCAGTCACAGATACGCAGTATTTT. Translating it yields CASSSGHLPVTDTQYF. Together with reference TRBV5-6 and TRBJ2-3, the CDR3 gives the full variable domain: DAGVTQSPTHLIKTRGQQVTLRCSPKSGHDTVSWYQQALGQGPQFIFQYYEEEERQRGNFPDRFSGHQFPNYSSELNVNALLLGDSALYLCASSSGHLPVTDTQYFGPGTRLTVL.

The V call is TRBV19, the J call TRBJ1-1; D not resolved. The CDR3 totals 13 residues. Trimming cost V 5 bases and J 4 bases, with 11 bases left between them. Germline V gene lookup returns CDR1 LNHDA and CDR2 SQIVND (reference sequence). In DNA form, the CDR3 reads TGTGCCAGTAGTGGAGCGGGAGCCACTGAAGCTTTCTTT. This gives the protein CASSGAGATEAFF.

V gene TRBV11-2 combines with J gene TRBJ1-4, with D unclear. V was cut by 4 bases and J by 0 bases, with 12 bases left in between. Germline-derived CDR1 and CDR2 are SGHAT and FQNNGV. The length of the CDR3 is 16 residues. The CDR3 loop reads CASSSSDRATNEKLFF. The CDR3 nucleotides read TGTGCCAGCAGCTCTTCAGACCGGGCAACTAATGAAAAACTGTTTTTT.

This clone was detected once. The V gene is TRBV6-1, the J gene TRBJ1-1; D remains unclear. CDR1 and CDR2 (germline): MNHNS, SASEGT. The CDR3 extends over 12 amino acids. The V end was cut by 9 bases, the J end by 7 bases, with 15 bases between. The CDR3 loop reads CARWKARIEAFF. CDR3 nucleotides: TGTGCCAGGTGGAAGGCTAGGATTGAAGCTTTCTTT.

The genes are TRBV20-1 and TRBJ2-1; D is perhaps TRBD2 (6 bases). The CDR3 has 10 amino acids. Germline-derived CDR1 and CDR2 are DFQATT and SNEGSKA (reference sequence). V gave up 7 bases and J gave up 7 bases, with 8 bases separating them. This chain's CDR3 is CSVRENEQFF. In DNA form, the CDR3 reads TGCAGTGTGCGGGAAAATGAGCAGTTCTTC.

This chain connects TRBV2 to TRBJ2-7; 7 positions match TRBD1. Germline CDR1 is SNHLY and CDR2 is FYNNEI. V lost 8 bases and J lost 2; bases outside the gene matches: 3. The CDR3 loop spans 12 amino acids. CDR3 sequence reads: CASSGQPYEQYF. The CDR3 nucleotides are TGTGCCAGCTCGGGACAGCCCTACGAGCAGTACTTC.

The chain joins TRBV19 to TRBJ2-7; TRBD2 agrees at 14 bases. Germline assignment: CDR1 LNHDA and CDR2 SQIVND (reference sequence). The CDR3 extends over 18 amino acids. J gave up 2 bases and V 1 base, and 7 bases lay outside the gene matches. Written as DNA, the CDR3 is TGTGCCAGTAGTATAGCCGGGACTAGCGGGGGACCGACCTACGAGCAGTACTTC. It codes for CASSIAGTSGGPTYEQYF.

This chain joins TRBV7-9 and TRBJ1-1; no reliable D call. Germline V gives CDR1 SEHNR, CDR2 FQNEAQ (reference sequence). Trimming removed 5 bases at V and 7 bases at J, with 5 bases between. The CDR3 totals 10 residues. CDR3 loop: CASSQNEAFF. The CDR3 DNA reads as TGTGCCAGCAGCCAGAATGAAGCTTTCTTT.

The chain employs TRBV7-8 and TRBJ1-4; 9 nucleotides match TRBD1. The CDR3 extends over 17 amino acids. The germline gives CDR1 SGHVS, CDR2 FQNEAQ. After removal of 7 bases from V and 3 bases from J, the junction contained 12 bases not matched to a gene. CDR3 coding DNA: TGTGCCAGCACCTCTCCGGGACAGGGATTGTCTAATGAAAAACTGTTTTTT. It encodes CASTSPGQGLSNEKLFF.

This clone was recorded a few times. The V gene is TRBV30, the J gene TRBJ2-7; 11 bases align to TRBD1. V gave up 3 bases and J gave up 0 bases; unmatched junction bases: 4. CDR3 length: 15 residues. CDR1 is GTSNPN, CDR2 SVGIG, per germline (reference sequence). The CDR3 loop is CAWRGGTGGSYEQYF. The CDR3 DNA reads TGTGCCTGGAGGGGGGGGACAGGGGGCTCCTACGAGCAGTACTTC.

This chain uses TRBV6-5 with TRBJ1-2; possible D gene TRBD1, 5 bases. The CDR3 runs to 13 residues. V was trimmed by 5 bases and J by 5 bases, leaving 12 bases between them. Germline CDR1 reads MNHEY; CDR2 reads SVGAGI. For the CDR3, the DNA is TGTGCCAGCAGTAACCAGGGCGAGTATGGCTACACCTTC. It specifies CASSNQGEYGYTF.

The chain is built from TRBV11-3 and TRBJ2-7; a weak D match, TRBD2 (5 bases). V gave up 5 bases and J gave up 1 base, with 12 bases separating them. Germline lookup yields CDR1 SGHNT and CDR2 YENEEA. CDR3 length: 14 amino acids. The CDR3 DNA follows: TGTGCCAGCAGCAAACGGAGCGGTTCCTACGAGCAGTACTTC. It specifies CASSKRSGSYEQYF.

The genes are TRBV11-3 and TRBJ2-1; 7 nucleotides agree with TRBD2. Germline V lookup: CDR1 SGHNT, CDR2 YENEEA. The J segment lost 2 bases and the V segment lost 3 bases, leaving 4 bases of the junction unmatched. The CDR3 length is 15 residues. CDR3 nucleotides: TGTGCCAGCAGCTTTGGAGCGGGGACCTACAATGAGCAGTTCTTC. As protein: CASSFGAGTYNEQFF.

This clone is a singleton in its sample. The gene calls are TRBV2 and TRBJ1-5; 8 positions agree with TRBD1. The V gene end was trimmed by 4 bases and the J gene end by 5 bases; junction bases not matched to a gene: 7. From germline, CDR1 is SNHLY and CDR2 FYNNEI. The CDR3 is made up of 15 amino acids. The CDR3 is CASSAQDRVDQPQHF. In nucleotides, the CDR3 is TGTGCCAGCAGTGCCCAGGACAGGGTGGATCAGCCCCAGCATTTT. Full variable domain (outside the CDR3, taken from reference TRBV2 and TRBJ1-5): EPEVTQTPSHQVTQMGQEVILRCVPISNHLYFYWYRQILGQKVEFLVSFYNNEISEKSEIFDDQFSVERPDGSNFTLKIRSTKLEDSAMYFCASSAQDRVDQPQHFGDGTRLSIL.

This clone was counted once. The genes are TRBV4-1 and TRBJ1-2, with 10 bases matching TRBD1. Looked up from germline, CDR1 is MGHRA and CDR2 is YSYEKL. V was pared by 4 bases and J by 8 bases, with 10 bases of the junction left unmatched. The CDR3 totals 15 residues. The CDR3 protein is CASSPTDRGIRGYTF. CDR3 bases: TGCGCCAGCAGCCCAACGGACAGGGGGATACGGGGCTACACCTTC.

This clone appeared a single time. CDR3 nucleotide sequence: TGTGCCAGCAGCTTACACTCAGGGACTGTTAACTATGGCTACACCTTC. Translation: CASSLHSGTVNYGYTF. This chain connects TRBV11-1 to TRBJ1-2; maybe TRBD1 (5 bases). Trimming took 2 bases from V and 1 from J, leaving 14 bases between them. The length of the CDR3 is 16 residues. Germline V gene lookup returns CDR1 SGHAT and CDR2 FQDESV (reference sequence). Using reference TRBV11-1 and TRBJ1-2 for the parts outside the CDR3, the full variable domain is EAEVAQSPRYKITEKSQAVAFWCDPISGHATLYWYRQILGQGPELLVQFQDESVVDDSQLPKDRFSAERLKGVDSTLKIQPAELGDSAMYLCASSLHSGTVNYGYTFGSGTRLTVV.

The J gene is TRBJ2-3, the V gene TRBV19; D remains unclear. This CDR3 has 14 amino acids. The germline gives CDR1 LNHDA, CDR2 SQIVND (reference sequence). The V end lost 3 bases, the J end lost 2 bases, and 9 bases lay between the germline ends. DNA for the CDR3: TGTGCCAGTAGTATTTCCAGAAACACAGATACGCAGTATTTT. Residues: CASSISRNTDTQYF.

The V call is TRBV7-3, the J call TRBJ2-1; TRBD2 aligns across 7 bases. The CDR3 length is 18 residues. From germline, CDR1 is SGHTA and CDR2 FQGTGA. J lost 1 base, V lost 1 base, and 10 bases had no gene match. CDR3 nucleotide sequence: TGTGCCAGCAGCTTAAACCCTTATGAGCGGGGTTCCTACAATGAGCAGTTCTTC. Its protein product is CASSLNPYERGSYNEQFF.

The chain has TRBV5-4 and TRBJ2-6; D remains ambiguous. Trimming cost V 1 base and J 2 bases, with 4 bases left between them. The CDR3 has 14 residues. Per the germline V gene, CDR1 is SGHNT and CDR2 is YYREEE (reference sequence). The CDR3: CASSLRAGANVLTF. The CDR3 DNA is TGTGCCAGCAGCTTGAGAGCTGGGGCCAACGTCCTGACTTTC.

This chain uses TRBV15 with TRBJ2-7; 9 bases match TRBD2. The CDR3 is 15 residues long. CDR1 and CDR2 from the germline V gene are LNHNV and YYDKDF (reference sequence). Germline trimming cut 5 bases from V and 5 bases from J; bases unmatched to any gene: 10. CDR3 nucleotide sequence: TGTGCCACCAGCCCTGTGGTTAGCGGGAGCCACGAGCAGTACTTC. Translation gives CATSPVVSGSHEQYF.

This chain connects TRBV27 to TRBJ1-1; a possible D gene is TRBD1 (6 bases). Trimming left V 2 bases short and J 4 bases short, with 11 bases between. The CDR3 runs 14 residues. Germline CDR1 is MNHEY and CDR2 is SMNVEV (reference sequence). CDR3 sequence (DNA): TGTGCCAGCAGTTTAGGCAGGGGTAGCACTGAAGCTTTCTTT. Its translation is CASSLGRGSTEAFF.

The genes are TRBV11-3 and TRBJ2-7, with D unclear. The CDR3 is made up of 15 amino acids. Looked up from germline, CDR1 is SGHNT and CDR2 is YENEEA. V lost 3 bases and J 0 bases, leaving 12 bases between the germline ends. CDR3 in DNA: TGTGCCAGCAGCTTTCGACTGACGAGCTCCTACGAGCAGTACTTC. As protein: CASSFRLTSSYEQYF. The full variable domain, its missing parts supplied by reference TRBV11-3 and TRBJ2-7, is EAGVVQSPRYKIIEKKQPVAFWCNPISGHNTLYWYLQNLGQGPELLIRYENEEAVDDSQLPKDRFSAERLKGVDSTLKIQPAELGDSAVYLCASSFRLTSSYEQYFGPGTRLTVT.

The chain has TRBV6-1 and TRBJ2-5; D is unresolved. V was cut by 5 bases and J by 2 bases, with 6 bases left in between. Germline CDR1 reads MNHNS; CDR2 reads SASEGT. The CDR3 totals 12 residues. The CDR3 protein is CASSRAQETQYF. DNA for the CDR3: TGTGCCAGCAGTAGAGCTCAAGAGACCCAGTACTTC.

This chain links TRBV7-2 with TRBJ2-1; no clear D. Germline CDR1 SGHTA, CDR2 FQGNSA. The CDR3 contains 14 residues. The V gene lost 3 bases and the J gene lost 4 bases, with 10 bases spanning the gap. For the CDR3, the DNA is TGTGCCAGCAGCTTCCCCCACGGGTACAATGAGCAGTTCTTC. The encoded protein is CASSFPHGYNEQFF.

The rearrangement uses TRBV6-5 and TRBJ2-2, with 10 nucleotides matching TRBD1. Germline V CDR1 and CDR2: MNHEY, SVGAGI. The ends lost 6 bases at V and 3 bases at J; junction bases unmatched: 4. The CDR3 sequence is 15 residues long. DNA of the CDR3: TGTGCCAGCAGCGCCGGGACAGGGGACACCGGGGAGCTGTTTTTT. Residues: CASSAGTGDTGELFF.

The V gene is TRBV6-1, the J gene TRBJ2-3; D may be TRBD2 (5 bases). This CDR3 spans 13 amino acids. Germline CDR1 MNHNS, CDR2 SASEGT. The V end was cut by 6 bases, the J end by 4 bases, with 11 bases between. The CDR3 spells CASSPSGADTQYF. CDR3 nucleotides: TGTGCCAGCAGCCCCTCCGGGGCAGATACGCAGTATTTT.

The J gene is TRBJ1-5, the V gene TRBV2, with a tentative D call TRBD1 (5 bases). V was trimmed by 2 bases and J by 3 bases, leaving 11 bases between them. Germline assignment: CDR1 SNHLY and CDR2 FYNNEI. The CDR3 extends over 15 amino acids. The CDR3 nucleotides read TGTGCCAGCAGTGAATCTAGGGGTATCAATCAGCCCCAGCATTTT. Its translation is CASSESRGINQPQHF.

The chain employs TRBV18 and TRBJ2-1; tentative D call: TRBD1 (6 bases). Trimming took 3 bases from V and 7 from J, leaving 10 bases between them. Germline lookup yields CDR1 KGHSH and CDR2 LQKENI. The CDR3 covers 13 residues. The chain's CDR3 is CASSPLQGNEQFF. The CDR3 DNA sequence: TGTGCCAGCTCACCGCTACAGGGAAATGAGCAGTTCTTC.